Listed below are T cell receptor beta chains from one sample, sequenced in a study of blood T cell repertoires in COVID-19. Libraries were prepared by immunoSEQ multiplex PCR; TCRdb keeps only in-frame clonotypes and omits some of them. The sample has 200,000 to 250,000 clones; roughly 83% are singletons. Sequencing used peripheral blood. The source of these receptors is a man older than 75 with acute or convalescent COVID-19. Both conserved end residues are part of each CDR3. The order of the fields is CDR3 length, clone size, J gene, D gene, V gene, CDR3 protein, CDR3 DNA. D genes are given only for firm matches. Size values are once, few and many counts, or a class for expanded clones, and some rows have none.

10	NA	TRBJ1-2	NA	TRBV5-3	CARTSGDYTF	TGTGCCAGAACCTCGGGGGACTACACCTTC
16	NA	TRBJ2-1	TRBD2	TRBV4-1	CASSLGLGGVYNEQFF	TGCGCCAGCAGCCTCGGATTGGGGGGGGTATACAATGAGCAGTTCTTC
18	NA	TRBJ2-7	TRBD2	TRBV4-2	CASSPVGTSGAKNYEQYF	TGTGCCAGCAGCCCCGTCGGGACTAGCGGGGCCAAAAACTACGAGCAGTACTTC
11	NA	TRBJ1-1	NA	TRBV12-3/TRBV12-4	CASSSGLGAFF	TGTGCCAGCAGTTCAGGGCTTGGGGCTTTCTTT
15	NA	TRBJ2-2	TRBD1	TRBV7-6	CATRPGRGRIGELFF	TGTGCCACTCGGCCGGGCAGGGGGCGGATCGGGGAGCTGTTTTTT
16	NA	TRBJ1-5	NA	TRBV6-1	CASSESLQGLGQPQHF	TGTGCCAGCAGTGAATCGCTTCAGGGACTAGGACAGCCCCAGCATTTT
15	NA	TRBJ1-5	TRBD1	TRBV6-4	CASSPGTDSNQPQHF	TGTGCCAGCAGTCCCGGGACAGATAGCAATCAGCCCCAGCATTTT
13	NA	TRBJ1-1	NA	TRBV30	CACSTGYITEAFF	TGTGCCTGCTCCACAGGGTACATCACTGAAGCTTTCTTT
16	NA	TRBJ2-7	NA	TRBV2	CASKVALNRSSYEQYF	TGTGCCAGCAAAGTGGCCTTAAACAGGAGCTCCTACGAGCAGTACTTC
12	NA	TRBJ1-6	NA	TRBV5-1	CASSLDEGPLHF	TGCGCCAGCAGCTTGGATGAGGGTCCCCTCCACTTT
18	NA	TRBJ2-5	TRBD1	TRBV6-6	CASSHTGFDRAEGWTQYF	TGTGCCAGCAGTCACACGGGATTCGACAGGGCTGAGGGTTGGACCCAGTACTTC
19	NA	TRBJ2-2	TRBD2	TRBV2	CASIGQGWLAGENTGELFF	TGTGCCAGCATAGGGCAGGGGTGGCTAGCGGGGGAGAACACCGGGGAGCTGTTTTTT
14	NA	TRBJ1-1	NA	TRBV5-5	CASRPQDLNTEAFF	TGTGCCAGCAGACCGCAGGATTTGAACACTGAAGCTTTCTTT
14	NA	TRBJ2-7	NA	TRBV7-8	CASSSQGVSYEQYF	TGTGCCAGCAGCTCACAGGGTGTCTCCTACGAGCAGTACTTC
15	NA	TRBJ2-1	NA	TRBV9	CASSAGAFTYNEQFF	TGTGCCAGCAGCGCGGGAGCCTTCACCTACAATGAGCAGTTCTTC
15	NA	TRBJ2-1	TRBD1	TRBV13	CASSLSRGIYNEQFF	TGTGCCAGCAGCTTATCCAGGGGGATCTACAATGAGCAGTTCTTC
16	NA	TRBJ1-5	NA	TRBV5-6	CASSLGRAYSNQPQHF	TGTGCCAGCAGCTTGGGGAGGGCTTATAGCAATCAGCCCCAGCATTTT
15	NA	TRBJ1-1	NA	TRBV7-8	CASSPFPGAGTEAFF	TGTGCCAGCAGCCCCTTTCCAGGGGCGGGCACTGAAGCTTTCTTT
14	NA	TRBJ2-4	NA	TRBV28	CASSIEATKNIQYF	TGTGCCAGCTCTATCGAGGCCACCAAAAACATTCAGTACTTC
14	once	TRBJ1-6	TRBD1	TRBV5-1	CASSWDRNNSPLHF	TGCGCCAGCAGCTGGGACAGGAATAATTCACCCCTCCACTTT
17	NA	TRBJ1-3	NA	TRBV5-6	CASSPAWGGFSGNTIYF	TGTGCCAGCAGCCCGGCCTGGGGGGGATTCTCTGGAAACACCATATATTTT
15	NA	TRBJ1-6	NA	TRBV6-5	CASSYDGRGNSPLHF	TGTGCCAGCAGTTATGATGGGAGAGGGAATTCACCCCTCCACTTT
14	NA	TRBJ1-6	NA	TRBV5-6	CASSFLQGRSPLHF	TGTGCCAGCAGCTTCCTGCAGGGGAGATCACCCCTCCACTTT
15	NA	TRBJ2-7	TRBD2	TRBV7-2	CASSLGEGGPYEQYF	TGTGCCAGCAGCTTAGGAGAGGGAGGGCCCTACGAGCAGTACTTC
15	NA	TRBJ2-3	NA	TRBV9	CASSRTGYGTDTQYF	TGTGCCAGCAGTCGCACAGGGTACGGCACAGATACGCAGTATTTT
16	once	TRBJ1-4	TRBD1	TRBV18	CASSPAFGTGDEKLFF	TGTGCCAGCTCACCCGCGTTCGGGACAGGGGATGAAAAACTGTTTTTT
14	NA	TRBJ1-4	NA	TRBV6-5	CASSYYGGNEKLFF	TGTGCCAGCAGTTATTACGGGGGGAATGAAAAACTGTTTTTT
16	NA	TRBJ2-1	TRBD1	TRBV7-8	CASSLSSGTAFNEQFF	TGTGCCAGCAGCTTAAGCTCCGGGACAGCCTTCAATGAGCAGTTCTTC
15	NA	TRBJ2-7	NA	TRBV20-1	CSASDPRLPLNEQYF	TGCAGTGCTAGTGATCCCAGATTACCCCTGAACGAGCAGTACTTC
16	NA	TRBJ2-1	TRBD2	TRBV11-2	CASSLRGSGLANEQFF	TGTGCCAGCAGCTTACGCGGGAGTGGGCTCGCCAATGAGCAGTTCTTC
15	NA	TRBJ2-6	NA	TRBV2	CASSDQNSGANVLTF	TGTGCCAGCAGTGACCAGAACTCTGGGGCCAACGTCCTGACTTTC
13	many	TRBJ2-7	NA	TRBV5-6	CASSLGQMYEQYF	TGTGCCAGCAGCTTGGGGCAGATGTACGAGCAGTACTTC
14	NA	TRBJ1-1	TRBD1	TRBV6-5	CASSPGTGYTEAFF	TGTGCCAGCAGCCCCGGGACAGGGTACACTGAAGCTTTCTTT
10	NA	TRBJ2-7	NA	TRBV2	CASRRTKQYF	TGTGCCAGCAGAAGGACTAAGCAGTACTTC
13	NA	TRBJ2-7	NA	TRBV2	CASSEHRDNEQYF	TGTGCCAGCAGTGAACACAGGGACAACGAGCAGTACTTC
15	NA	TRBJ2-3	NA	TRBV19	CASSIGGVGTDTQYF	TGTGCCAGTAGTATAGGCGGGGTAGGGACAGATACGCAGTATTTT
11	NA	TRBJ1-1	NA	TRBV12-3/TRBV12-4	CASSRGLAAFF	TGTGCCAGCAGCCGAGGGTTGGCGGCTTTCTTT
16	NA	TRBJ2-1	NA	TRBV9	CASSVFLSSSYNEQFF	TGTGCCAGCAGCGTTTTCTTGAGTAGCTCCTACAATGAGCAGTTCTTC
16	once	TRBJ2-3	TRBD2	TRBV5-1	CASSLVSGRAQDTQYF	TGCGCCAGCAGCTTGGTTAGCGGGAGGGCCCAAGATACGCAGTATTTT
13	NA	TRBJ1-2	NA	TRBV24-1	CATSGQAFDGYTF	TGTGCCACCAGTGGGCAGGCCTTCGACGGCTACACCTTC
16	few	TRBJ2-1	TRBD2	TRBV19	CASSTLAGGRKNEQFF	TGTGCCAGTAGTACCCTAGCGGGGGGGCGAAAAAATGAGCAGTTCTTC
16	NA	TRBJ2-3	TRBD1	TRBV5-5	CASSGQPGQGADTQYF	TGTGCCAGCAGCGGACAACCGGGACAGGGGGCGGATACGCAGTATTTT
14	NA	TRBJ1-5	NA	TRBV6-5	CASQPGNSNQPQHF	TGTGCCAGCCAGCCGGGTAATAGCAATCAGCCCCAGCATTTT
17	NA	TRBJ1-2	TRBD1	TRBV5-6	CASSSEPTRDRGYGYTF	TGTGCCAGCAGCTCGGAACCGACCCGGGACAGGGGGTATGGCTACACCTTC
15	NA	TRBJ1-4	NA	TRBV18	CASSPRQIPNEKLFF	TGTGCCAGCTCACCTCGACAGATTCCTAATGAAAAACTGTTTTTT
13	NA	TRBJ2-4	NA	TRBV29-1	CSVVFTVGGAKYF	TGCAGCGTTGTTTTTACTGTTGGGGGCGCGAAATATTTC
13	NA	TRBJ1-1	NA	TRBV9	CASSSRVDTEAFF	TGTGCCAGCAGCTCCCGGGTGGACACTGAAGCTTTCTTT
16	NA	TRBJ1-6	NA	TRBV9	CASSPFLARSNSPLHF	TGTGCCAGCAGCCCCTTCCTGGCCAGAAGTAATTCACCCCTCCACTTT
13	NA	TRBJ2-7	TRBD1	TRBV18	CASSRTGSYEQYF	TGTGCCAGCTCACGGACAGGGTCCTACGAGCAGTACTTC